Each of the 30 T cell receptor beta chains below was sequenced from the same sample in a study of blood T cell repertoires in COVID-19. The data were produced by immunoSEQ multiplex PCR, yet TCRdb's version contains in-frame clones alone and is incomplete. The sample records 150,000 to 200,000 clones, approximately 85% being singletons. Sequencing was done on a sample of peripheral blood. The receptors were gathered from a man aged 55 to 70 with active or convalescent COVID-19.

The chain joins TRBV29-1 to TRBJ2-3, with 9 bases lining up with TRBD2. The ends lost 4 bases at V and 3 bases at J; junction bases unmatched: 5. The CDR3 covers 14 residues. Per germline, CDR1 SQVTM and CDR2 ANQGSEA. CDR3 protein: CSVGASGGTDTQYF. CDR3 bases: TGCAGCGTTGGCGCCAGCGGGGGGACAGATACGCAGTATTTT.

The chain carries TRBV9 and TRBJ2-3; 8 bases match TRBD1. This CDR3 has 15 residues. Trimming cost V 0 bases and J 7 bases; bases outside gene matches: 7. Germline V gene data show CDR1 as SGDLS and CDR2 as YYNGEE. The chain's CDR3 is CASSVAQDRVNTQYF. CDR3 in DNA: TGTGCCAGCAGCGTAGCGCAGGACAGGGTAAATACGCAGTATTTT.

The chain employs TRBV11-2 and TRBJ2-1, with D uncertain. CDR1 and CDR2 (germline): SGHAT, FQNNGV. Trimming took 5 bases from V and 4 from J, leaving 9 bases between them. This CDR3 spans 13 amino acids. CDR3 amino acids: CASSPSSYNEQFF. The CDR3 region has the DNA TGTGCCAGCAGCCCCTCGAGTTACAATGAGCAGTTCTTC.

V gene TRBV6-1 combines with J gene TRBJ2-4; TRBD2 might be the D (7 bases). Deletions cut 2 bases from V and 1 base from J, with 12 bases between. The CDR3 extends over 16 amino acids. CDR1 and CDR2 (germline): MNHNS, SASEGT. The CDR3 loop reads CASSEYGGLAKNIQYF. The DNA of the CDR3 is TGTGCCAGCAGTGAATACGGGGGGCTGGCCAAAAACATTCAGTACTTC.

The chain carries TRBV10-3 and TRBJ1-2; 9 positions agree with TRBD1. Germline-derived CDR1 and CDR2 are ENHRY and SYGVKD. The CDR3 is made up of 16 amino acids. Trimming at V came to 0 bases and at J to 8 bases, leaving 10 bases not matched to a gene. This CDR3 reads CAISESGPTGQGGYTF. CDR3 nucleotide sequence: TGTGCCATCAGTGAGTCAGGTCCTACGGGACAGGGAGGCTACACCTTC.

The chain links TRBV3-1 (or the pseudogene TRBV3-2) to TRBJ2-3, with 8 bases matching TRBD2. Trimming at V came to 4 bases and at J to 1 base, leaving 1 base not matched to a gene. This CDR3 comprises 14 residues. CDR1 and CDR2 (germline): LGHDT, YNNKEL (reference sequence). CDR3 in amino acids: CASSPGGGTDTQYF. CDR3 in DNA: TGTGCCAGCAGCCCGGGGGGGGGCACAGATACGCAGTATTTT.

The chain joins TRBV28 to TRBJ1-2; possible D gene TRBD1, 5 bases. CDR1 and CDR2 from the germline V gene are MDHEN and SYDVKM. Between the trimmed V and J ends, which lost 5 bases and 1 base, there was a span of 17 bases. The CDR3 spans 16 residues. CDR3 DNA: TGTGCCAGCAGTCCACCTCTTGGGCAGGGTAACTATGGCTACACCTTC. This sequence encodes CASSPPLGQGNYGYTF.

This rearrangement joins TRBV28 to TRBJ1-2, with D perhaps matching TRBD1 (6 bases). Trimming shortened V by 6 bases and J by 0 bases, and 14 bases separated the two germline ends. CDR1 is MDHEN and CDR2 is SYDVKM in the germline V gene. CDR3 length: 15 amino acids. For the CDR3, the DNA is TGTGCCAGCAGGATATCCGGGACATCTAACTATGGCTACACCTTC. This encodes CASRISGTSNYGYTF.

This clone was detected once. This chain joins TRBV5-1 and TRBJ1-1, with 7 bases that match TRBD1. V lost 4 bases and J lost 1; bases outside the gene matches: 7. Germline lookup yields CDR1 SGHRS and CDR2 YFSETQ. This CDR3 is 15 amino acids long. The CDR3 loop reads CASSAEGAANTEAFF. The DNA for the CDR3 is TGCGCCAGCAGCGCCGAGGGGGCTGCGAACACTGAAGCTTTCTTT.

The chain is built from TRBV5-4 and TRBJ2-1, with TRBD2 identical over 9 bases. Germline values: CDR1 SGHNT, CDR2 YYREEE (reference sequence). Unmatched junction bases numbered 10, after V lost 0 bases and J lost 3 bases. This CDR3 is built from 18 residues. This CDR3 is CASSLGGWLAGNYNEQFF. The CDR3 bases are TGTGCCAGCAGCTTGGGTGGTTGGCTAGCGGGAAACTACAATGAGCAGTTCTTC.

This clone was recorded only once. V is TRBV5-5 and J is TRBJ1-2, with D hard to call. Per germline, CDR1 SGHKS and CDR2 YYEKEE (reference sequence). This CDR3 is built from 15 residues. The V end was cut by 2 bases, the J end by 5 bases, with 16 bases between. CDR3 coding DNA: TGTGCCAGCAGCTTATTGGCTCGACTCACTTATGGCTACACCTTC. Translation: CASSLLARLTYGYTF.

This clone has only one observation. Sequence at one end of the junction differs from germline and may be a read error. The chain couples TRBV12-3 or TRBV12-4 to TRBJ2-7, with a weak D call TRBD2 (6 bases). The CDR3 contains 11 residues. Here the CDR3 reads CASSEGRSFHF. The CDR3 region has the DNA TGTGCCAGCAGTGAGGGGAGGAGCTTCCACTTC.

This clone was detected only once. The CDR3 nucleotides read TGTGCCAGCACGCAGGTTGGTACTAGCAATCAGCCCCAGCATTTT. It encodes CASTQVGTSNQPQHF. The V and J genes are TRBV2 and TRBJ1-5; D is ambiguous. Germline lookup yields CDR1 SNHLY and CDR2 FYNNEI. V dropped 7 bases and J dropped 0 bases, with 13 bases sitting between them. The CDR3 has 15 amino acids.

This clone was observed a single time. V usage is TRBV4-1 and J usage is TRBJ2-7, with D tentatively TRBD2 (5 bases). V gave up 2 bases and J gave up 7 bases, with 12 bases separating them. This CDR3 is built from 13 residues. Germline V lookup: CDR1 MGHRA, CDR2 YSYEKL. CDR3 loop: CASSQPVTGEQYF. CDR3 coding DNA: TGCGCCAGCAGCCAACCGGTGACGGGAGAGCAGTACTTC.

V gene TRBV19 combines with J gene TRBJ1-6, with D maybe TRBD1 (6 bases). Trimming took off 7 bases at V and 4 bases at J, with 11 bases between the two ends. The germline V gene encodes CDR1 LNHDA and CDR2 SQIVND (reference sequence). This CDR3 is 14 amino acids long. The DNA of the CDR3 is TGTGCCAGTACCGCTGGGACATATAATTCACCCCTCCACTTT. As protein: CASTAGTYNSPLHF.

The chain couples TRBV5-1 to TRBJ1-1; TRBD1 might be the D (6 bases). V dropped 0 bases and J dropped 5 bases, with 11 bases sitting between them. Germline V gene lookup returns CDR1 SGHRS and CDR2 YFSETQ. The CDR3 is made up of 14 amino acids. In DNA, the CDR3 is TGCGCCAGCAGCTTGGCTCAGGGGCAGACTGAAGCTTTCTTT. This encodes CASSLAQGQTEAFF. The full variable domain, its missing parts supplied by reference TRBV5-1 and TRBJ1-1, is KAGVTQTPRYLIKTRGQQVTLSCSPISGHRSVSWYQQTPGQGLQFLFEYFSETQRNKGNFPGRFSGRQFSNSRSEMNVSTLELGDSALYLCASSLAQGQTEAFFGQGTRLTVV.

This clone occurred a few times. The chain combines TRBV6-1 with TRBJ1-3, with 8 bases identical to TRBD1. The germline V gene encodes CDR1 MNHNS and CDR2 SASEGT. The CDR3 spans 16 residues. V shed 4 bases and J 0 bases; nucleotides not matched to a gene: 5. CDR3 in DNA: TGTGCCAGCAGTGTAACAGGGGGTCACTCTGGAAACACCATATATTTT. Protein product: CASSVTGGHSGNTIYF.

J is TRBJ1-4 and V is TRBV5-1, with 8 bases matching TRBD1. Germline V lookup: CDR1 SGHRS, CDR2 YFSETQ. After removal of 0 bases from V and 8 bases from J, the junction contained 6 bases not matched to a gene. CDR3 size: 15 residues. CDR3 region: CASSLEPQGDEKLFF. For the CDR3, the DNA is TGCGCCAGCAGCTTGGAGCCACAGGGGGACGAAAAACTGTTTTTT.

The chain recombines TRBV4-1 with TRBJ2-7; 12 nucleotides match TRBD2. V trimming: 3 bases; J trimming: 4 bases; junction bases outside the gene matches: 4. Germline V CDR1 and CDR2: MGHRA, YSYEKL. The CDR3 is made up of 15 amino acids. CDR3 sequence (DNA): TGCGCCAGCAGCCAGGCCGGGACTAGCGGGTACGAGCAGTACTTC. Encoded protein: CASSQAGTSGYEQYF.

The CDR3 reads CASSESQAYGYTF. CDR3 bases: TGTGCCAGCAGTGAATCCCAAGCCTATGGCTACACCTTC. The chain recombines TRBV6-1 with TRBJ1-2, with unresolved D. Germline assignment: CDR1 MNHNS and CDR2 SASEGT. The V and J ends lost 2 bases and 4 bases respectively, with 8 bases between them. The CDR3 runs 13 residues.

V and J are TRBV7-9 and TRBJ2-3; a weak D match, TRBD2 (6 bases). Per germline, CDR1 SEHNR and CDR2 FQNEAQ (reference sequence). V was cut by 2 bases and J by 5 bases, with 17 bases left in between. There are 16 residues in the CDR3. DNA for the CDR3: TGTGCCAGCAGCTTAATCGGCCCTACGCGGGGAGATACGCAGTATTTT. Translated, it gives CASSLIGPTRGDTQYF.

The table lists this clone with a few counts. The chain uses TRBV14 and TRBJ1-1; D remains ambiguous. CDR1 and CDR2 from the germline V gene are SGHDN and FVKESK. Deletions cut 3 bases from V and 2 bases from J, with 10 bases between. The CDR3 has 14 residues. The CDR3 loop reads CASSHSGYNTEAFF. CDR3 in DNA: TGTGCCAGCAGCCACAGCGGTTACAACACTGAAGCTTTCTTT.

This chain uses TRBV4-2 with TRBJ1-1; 7 nucleotides match TRBD1. The germline gives CDR1 LGHNA, CDR2 YNFKEQ. This CDR3 spans 16 amino acids. The V segment lost 4 bases and the J segment 0 bases; nucleotides outside the gene matches: 8. The CDR3 sequence: CASSRRTGGMNTEAFF. As DNA, the CDR3 is TGTGCCAGCAGCCGACGGACAGGTGGGATGAACACTGAAGCTTTCTTT.

This chain connects TRBV5-6 to TRBJ1-4; possible D gene TRBD1, 5 bases. This CDR3 region has 16 residues. Germline V CDR1 and CDR2: SGHDT, YYEEEE. V dropped 0 bases and J dropped 3 bases, with 12 bases sitting between them. As DNA, the CDR3 is TGTGCCAGCAGCTTGGTTCTGGACATCGCTAATGAAAAACTGTTTTTT. Translating gives CASSLVLDIANEKLFF.

The gene calls are TRBV5-1 and TRBJ2-1; 13 bases match TRBD2. The V gene end was trimmed by 4 bases and the J gene end by 8 bases; junction bases not matched to a gene: 3. Per the germline V gene, CDR1 is SGHRS and CDR2 is YFSETQ. This CDR3 spans 14 amino acids. CDR3: CASSDTSGGDEQFF. CDR3 sequence (DNA): TGCGCCAGCAGCGATACTAGCGGGGGGGATGAGCAGTTCTTC.

This sequence joins TRBV13 and TRBJ2-3; 7 bases map to TRBD1. This CDR3 has 14 amino acids. In germline, CDR1 is PRHDT, CDR2 FYEKMQ (reference sequence). The V and J ends lost 4 bases and 3 bases, in that order; junction bases with no gene match: 4. The chain's CDR3 is CASSSKGATDTQYF. CDR3 in DNA: TGTGCCAGCAGCTCTAAGGGGGCAACAGATACGCAGTATTTT.

This chain uses TRBV23-1 with TRBJ1-2, with 10 positions matching TRBD1. TRBV23-1 is given ORF status, its function remaining uncertain. CDR3 length equals 14 residues. The trim removed 2 bases at V and 4 bases at J, leaving 1 base unmatched. CDR3 amino acids: CASSQGQGVYGYTF. The CDR3 bases are TGCGCCAGCAGTCAAGGACAGGGGGTCTATGGCTACACCTTC.

The V gene is TRBV5-1, the J gene TRBJ2-1; 10 bases line up with TRBD2. The length of the CDR3 is 16 residues. The junction had 4 bases not matched to a gene; V was cut back by 1 base and J by 3 bases. Looked up from germline, CDR1 is SGHRS and CDR2 is YFSETQ. The CDR3: CASSLSGTSDYNEQFF. The CDR3 nucleotides are TGCGCCAGCAGCTTGTCCGGGACTAGCGACTACAATGAGCAGTTCTTC.

This chain links TRBV19 with TRBJ2-7; the match to TRBD2 covers 7 bases. The trim removed 4 bases at V and 4 bases at J, leaving 7 bases unmatched. The CDR3 extends over 14 amino acids. Germline values: CDR1 LNHDA, CDR2 SQIVND (reference sequence). CDR3 region: CASSTPTSRYEQYF. The CDR3 DNA is TGTGCCAGTAGTACCCCGACTAGCCGGTACGAGCAGTACTTC.

The J gene is TRBJ2-3, the V gene TRBV28; 7 bases fit TRBD2. Per the germline V gene, CDR1 is MDHEN and CDR2 is SYDVKM. The junction had 15 bases not matched to a gene; V was cut back by 5 bases and J by 4 bases. There are 17 residues in the CDR3. CDR3 sequence: CASSPFRRRENADTQYF. In nucleotides, the CDR3 is TGTGCCAGCAGTCCGTTTCGTAGGCGGGAGAATGCAGATACGCAGTATTTT.